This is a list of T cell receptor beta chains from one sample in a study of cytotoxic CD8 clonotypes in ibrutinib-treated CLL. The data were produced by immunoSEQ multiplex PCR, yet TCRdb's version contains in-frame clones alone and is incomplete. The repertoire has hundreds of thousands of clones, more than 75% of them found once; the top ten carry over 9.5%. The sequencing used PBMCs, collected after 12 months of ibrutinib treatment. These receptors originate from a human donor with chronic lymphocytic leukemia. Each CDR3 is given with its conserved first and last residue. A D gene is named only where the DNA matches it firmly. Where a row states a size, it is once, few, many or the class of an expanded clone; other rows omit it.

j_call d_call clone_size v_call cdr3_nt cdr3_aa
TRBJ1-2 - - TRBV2 TGTGCCAGTTTCGTTGGAGCAGGCTATGGCTACACCTTC CASFVGAGYGYTF
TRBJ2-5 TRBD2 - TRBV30 TGTGCCTGGAGAGAGGGAGCGGGGGGGCCGAAGACCCAGTACTTC CAWREGAGGPKTQYF
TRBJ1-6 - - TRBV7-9 TGTGCCAGCAGCGTGGGTTCGGGGGCTATAGATAATTCACCCCTCCACTTT CASSVGSGAIDNSPLHF
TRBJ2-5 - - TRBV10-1 TGCGCCAGCAGTGAGGCTGGAGCGGGTAGAGAGACCCAGTACTTC CASSEAGAGRETQYF
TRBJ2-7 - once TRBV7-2 TGTGCCAGCAGCCCGTCGCGGACTGCGGCTGGGCAGTACTTC CASSPSRTAAGQYF
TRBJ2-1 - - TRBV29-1 TGCAGCGTTGAATGGGGGCGAGGGAATGAGCAGTTCTTC CSVEWGRGNEQFF
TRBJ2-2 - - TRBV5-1 TGCGCCAGCAGCTTGGCCTCGGGGAACACCGGGGAGCTGTTTTTT CASSLASGNTGELFF
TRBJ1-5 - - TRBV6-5 TGTGCCAGCAGTTACGGGTATAGCAATCAGCCCCAGCATTTT CASSYGYSNQPQHF
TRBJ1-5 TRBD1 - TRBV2 TGTGCCAGCAGTACACGACAGGGGCACGGCGGGGGTAGCAATCAGCCCCAGCATTTT CASSTRQGHGGGSNQPQHF
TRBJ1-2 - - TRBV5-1 TGCGCCAGCACCCTTACCGTCGGGGGCGCAACCTATGGCTACACCTTC CASTLTVGGATYGYTF
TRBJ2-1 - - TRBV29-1 TGCAGCGGAACGGGAATGGTCTACAATGAGCAGTTCTTC CSGTGMVYNEQFF
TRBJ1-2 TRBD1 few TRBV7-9 TGTGCCAGCAGTCGTGACAGGGAAGGTGGCTACACCTTC CASSRDREGGYTF
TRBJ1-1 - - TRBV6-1 TGTGCCAGCAGTCTCCCAGGCTCTTCCACTGAAGCTTTCTTT CASSLPGSSTEAFF
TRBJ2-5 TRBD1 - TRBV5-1 TGCGCCAGCGGGGGCTCCCCGGGACAGGCGGCGACCCAGTACTTC CASGGSPGQAATQYF
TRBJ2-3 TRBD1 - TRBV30 TGTGCCTGGAGTGGCCGACAGGGGTTCATTGGATCCGATACGCAGTATTTT CAWSGRQGFIGSDTQYF
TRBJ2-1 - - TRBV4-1 TGCGCCAGCAGCCGCTCGAGCGGCAGGGTAAACAGCGGGTACAATGAGCAGTTCTTC CASSRSSGRVNSGYNEQFF
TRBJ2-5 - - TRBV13 TGTGCCAGCAGCATACAGCTCGGGGAGACCCAGTACTTC CASSIQLGETQYF
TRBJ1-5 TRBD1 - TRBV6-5 TGTGCCAGCAGTTACTCAGGGGGCTACAATCAGCCCCAGCATTTT CASSYSGGYNQPQHF
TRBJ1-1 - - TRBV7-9 TGTGCCAGCAGCTCAAATACAGGTGGGGCTTGGACTGAAGCTTTCTTT CASSSNTGGAWTEAFF
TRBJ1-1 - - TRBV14 TGTGCCAGCAGCCAAGTTTCCGCTAAAGCTTTCTTT CASSQVSAKAFF
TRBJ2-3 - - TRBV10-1 TGCGCCAGCAGTGAATCTACTGGGGCGATCAGGGATACGCAGTATTTT CASSESTGAIRDTQYF
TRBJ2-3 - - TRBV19 TGTGCCAGTAATGAGGGGCGGGGCACAGATACGCAGTATTTT CASNEGRGTDTQYF